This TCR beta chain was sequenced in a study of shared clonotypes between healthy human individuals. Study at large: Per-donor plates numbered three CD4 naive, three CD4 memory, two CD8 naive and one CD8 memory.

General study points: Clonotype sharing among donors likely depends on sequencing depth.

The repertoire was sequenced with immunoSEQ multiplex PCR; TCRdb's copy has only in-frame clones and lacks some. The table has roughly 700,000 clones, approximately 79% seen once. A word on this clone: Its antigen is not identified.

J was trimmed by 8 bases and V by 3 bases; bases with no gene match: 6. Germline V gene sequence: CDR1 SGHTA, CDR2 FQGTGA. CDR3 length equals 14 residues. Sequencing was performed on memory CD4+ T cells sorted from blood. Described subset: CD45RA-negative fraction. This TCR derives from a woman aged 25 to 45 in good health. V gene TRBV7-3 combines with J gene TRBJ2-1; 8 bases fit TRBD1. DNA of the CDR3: TGTGCCAGCAGCTTGATGGGACAGGAGGATGAGCAGTTCTTC. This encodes CASSLMGQEDEQFF.